This T cell receptor (beta chain) originates from a study of regulatory dendritic cells for organ transplantation. On this clone itself: Its target is unknown.

This CDR3 spans 20 amino acids. Germline V gene sequence: CDR1 SGDLS, CDR2 YYNGEE. Trimming took off 7 bases at V and 0 bases at J, with 29 bases between the two ends. Clones were read by immunoSEQ multiplex PCR, and TCRdb kept only the in-frame ones, dropping some. Of 25,000 to 30,000 clones in the sample, roughly 85% were seen once. General study points: Naive CD4+ and CD8+ repertoires were highly diverse; memory CD8+ was most oligoclonal.

Source material: memory CD4+ T cells from blood. Sample subset: CD45RO+ memory T cells. The sequence came from a human donor in good health. The J gene is TRBJ1-3, the V gene TRBV9; no firm D call. The chain's CDR3 is CASRLGGTPLNRTSGNTIYF. In nucleotides, the CDR3 is TGTGCCAGCCGTCTGGGAGGAACCCCTCTCAACCGAACCTCTGGAAACACCATATATTTT.